Here is one T cell receptor beta chain with its context. Its antigen remains unidentified. A UMI-labeled 5' RACE approach was the method that produced the TCR beta libraries. TCRdb reworked the 5' RACE reads into one entry per CDR3 protein, no DNA. In total, the table holds roughly 6,200 distinct CDR3 sequences. These data come from a study of human CD8 memory T cell subsets. The CDR3 is made up of 17 amino acids. CDR1 is KGHSH, CDR2 LQKENI, per germline. Findings of the study overall: For this study, sequencing was restricted to the T cell receptor beta chains only. Precursor exhausted T cells shared very few clonotypes with stem-like memory T cells. Stem-like memory and precursor exhausted T cell populations exhibited comparably high diversity, in distinction to effector memory cells.

The receptor was isolated from a human donor in good health. The rearrangement links TRBV18 to TRBJ2-3; TCRdb names TRBD2, which stays unverified in the absence of DNA. The material sequenced was CD8+ effector memory T cells (TEM) sorted from PBMCs. Subset indicated: effector memory CD8 T cells, CCR7- CD45RO+ CD95+. CDR3 protein: CASSPAKLAGEPDTQYF.